The 6 T cell receptor beta chains below were found in one sample sequenced in a study of cytomegalovirus exposure and HLA in healthy donors. A multiplex PCR was run with 60 Vbeta primers and 13 Jbeta primers. Profiling relied on immunoSEQ multiplex PCR, and the TCRdb table lists in-frame clones only, not all of them. Found here are about 50,000 clones, less than 85% of them singletons; the top ten hold around 8.1%. Input material: PBMCs. These receptors were collected from a man under 40 in good health and CMV-seropositive.

The chain is built from TRBV7-2 and TRBJ1-6; TRBD1 is a possible D gene (6 bases). Trimming shortened V by 1 base and J by 7 bases, and 11 bases separated the two germline ends. Per the germline V gene, CDR1 is SGHTA and CDR2 is FQGNSA. This CDR3 comprises 15 residues. This chain's CDR3 is CASSLGVGTNSPLHF. The DNA of the CDR3 is TGTGCCAGCAGCTTAGGCGTGGGGACAAATTCACCCCTCCACTTT. Using reference TRBV7-2 and TRBJ1-6 for the parts outside the CDR3, the full variable domain is GAGVSQSPSNKVTEKGKDVELRCDPISGHTALYWYRQSLGQGLEFLIYFQGNSAPDKSGLPSDRFSAERTGGSVSTLTIQRTQQEDSAVYLCASSLGVGTNSPLHFGNGTRLTVT.

This rearrangement joins TRBV14 to TRBJ2-3; the match to TRBD1 covers 8 bases. With 0 bases clipped from V and 3 bases from J, the junction kept 14 bases outside the gene matches. The CDR3 totals 19 residues. Per the germline V gene, CDR1 is SGHDN and CDR2 is FVKESK. For the CDR3, the DNA is TGTGCCAGCAGCCAAGATAAACAGGGGGTTCTCCAATTTACAGATACGCAGTATTTT. Protein: CASSQDKQGVLQFTDTQYF.

The chain carries TRBV5-1 and TRBJ2-1, with 7 bases fitting TRBD1. This CDR3 spans 14 amino acids. V lost 4 bases and J lost 7; bases outside the gene matches: 8. Germline V gene lookup returns CDR1 SGHRS and CDR2 YFSETQ. The CDR3 loop is CASSTGQVGNEQFF. The CDR3 DNA reads TGCGCCAGCAGCACAGGACAGGTCGGAAATGAGCAGTTCTTC.

CDR3 residues: CASSLDSRGETQYF. CDR3 sequence (DNA): TGTGCCAGCAGTTTAGATAGCAGGGGAGAGACCCAGTACTTC. The chain recombines TRBV27 with TRBJ2-5; D is perhaps TRBD1 (6 bases). The length of the CDR3 is 14 residues. Per germline, CDR1 MNHEY and CDR2 SMNVEV (reference sequence). Trimming removed 2 bases from V and 4 bases from J, with 11 bases in between.

The rearrangement joins TRBV29-1 to TRBJ2-1; 8 nucleotides match TRBD2. With 0 bases clipped from V and 6 bases from J, the junction kept 10 bases outside the gene matches. The CDR3 runs to 16 residues. The germline V gene encodes CDR1 SQVTM and CDR2 ANQGSEA. CDR3 nucleotide sequence: TGCAGCGTTGAAGATCCCGAGTCGGGGGGGCCCAATGAGCAGTTCTTC. Encoded protein: CSVEDPESGGPNEQFF.

The chain combines TRBV19 with TRBJ2-1, with 12 bases that match TRBD1. The trim removed 3 bases at V and 9 bases at J, leaving 9 bases unmatched. This CDR3 contains 16 residues. Germline CDR1 and CDR2: LNHDA and SQIVND (reference sequence). CDR3 nucleotide sequence: TGTGCCAGTAGTATCCTGGGACAGGGGGCAAATCGTGAGCAGTTCTTC. Encoded protein: CASSILGQGANREQFF. Supplemented by reference TRBV19 and TRBJ2-1, the full variable domain reads DGGITQSPKYLFRKEGQNVTLSCEQNLNHDAMYWYRQDPGQGLRLIYYSQIVNDFQKGDIAEGYSVSREKKESFPLTVTSAQKNPTAFYLCASSILGQGANREQFFGPGTRLTVL.